Listed below are T cell receptor beta chains from one sample, sequenced in a study of spatial heterogeneity in lung cancer. Via MiXCR, TCRdb re-called the 5' RACE reads, giving one row per CDR3 protein. Of 11,000 or so distinct CDR3 sequences listed, roughly an eighth are singletons. This material consisted of lung tumor tissue, taken at surgery. Receptors originate from a male donor with early-stage non-small cell lung cancer. Each CDR3 is given with its conserved first and last residue. A D gene is named only where the DNA matches it firmly. Clone size appears in some rows only: once, few, many, or a class for an expanded clone.

cdr3_nt	cdr3_aa	j_call	d_call	clone_size	v_call
TGCGCCAGCAGCTTGATGGGCAGGGGGAACACTGAAGCTTTCTTT	CASSLMGRGNTEAFF	TRBJ1-1	.	many	TRBV5-1
TGTGCCAGCAGGGACAGTCCGGGCTACAATGAGCAGCTCTTC	CASRDSPGYNEQLF	TRBJ2-1	.	.	TRBV6-2/TRBV6-3
TGCGCCAGCAGCCAACAGGGTATGAGGGGCTACACCTTC	CASSQQGMRGYTF	TRBJ1-2	.	few	TRBV4-3
TGTGCCAGCGCAGGGGGGAATCAGCCCCAGCATTTT	CASAGGNQPQHF	TRBJ1-5	TRBD1	.	TRBV2
TGTGCCAGCAGCTTAGACAGGGGAACTGAAGCTTTCTTT	CASSLDRGTEAFF	TRBJ1-1	TRBD1	many	TRBV6-5
TGTGCCAGCAGCCCTGGACAGGACCTTCCCAACGAGCAGTACTTC	CASSPGQDLPNEQYF	TRBJ2-7	TRBD1	.	TRBV5-4
TGTGCCACGACCTCCAATCCTAATTCACCCCTCCACTTT	CATTSNPNSPLHF	TRBJ1-6	.	few	TRBV25-1
TGTGCCAGCCTTAGCGGGGTGTGGCAAGAGACCCAGTACTTC	CASLSGVWQETQYF	TRBJ2-5	TRBD2	.	TRBV6-2/TRBV6-3
TGTGCCAGCCACCCAGGGGGCGGAGGATCCACCTTC	CASHPGGGGSTF	TRBJ1-2	TRBD1	.	TRBV6-1
TGTGCCAGCAGCTTTAGGGGGGACAGGACAGAGACCCAGTACTTC	CASSFRGDRTETQYF	TRBJ2-5	TRBD1	many	TRBV7-9
TGCAGCGTTAATCGGGACAGCCCTGAAGCTTTCTTT	CSVNRDSPEAFF	TRBJ1-1	TRBD1	many	TRBV29-1
TGCGCCAGCAGCCCCGGACACGCGAACACCGGGGAGCTGTTTTTT	CASSPGHANTGELFF	TRBJ2-2	.	many	TRBV5-1
TGTGCCAGCAGTGATTTTGGGCCCAGGGCCGGTTCACCCCTCCACTTT	CASSDFGPRAGSPLHF	TRBJ1-6	.	.	TRBV25-1
TGTGCCAGCAGAGGTAGCTCTCAGTACTTC	CASRGSSQYF	TRBJ2-4	.	many	TRBV3-1
TGTGCCAGCAGCCGACAGGGTGGCTACGAGCAGTACTTC	CASSRQGGYEQYF	TRBJ2-7	TRBD1	.	TRBV7-9
TGTGCCATGAGACGGGACAGCAACACTGAAGCTTTCTTT	CAMRRDSNTEAFF	TRBJ1-1	TRBD1	.	TRBV10-3
TGCGCCAGCAGCCAAGATATATCGCGGTACAATGAGCAGTTCTTC	CASSQDISRYNEQFF	TRBJ2-1	.	.	TRBV4-3
TGTGCCAGCAGCCCCTCCGGGTTCTACGAGCAGTACTTC	CASSPSGFYEQYF	TRBJ2-7	.	.	TRBV7-2
TGTGCCAGCAGCTCCGGGACAGGGGGCTACCAGCCCCAGCATTTT	CASSSGTGGYQPQHF	TRBJ1-5	TRBD1	.	TRBV6-2/TRBV6-3
TGTGCCAGCAGCTTTGGGCCAGGGGGTTTGTCACCCCTCCACTTT	CASSFGPGGLSPLHF	TRBJ1-6	TRBD1	.	TRBV7-2
TGTGCCAGCAGCGGTGCGCGAGGGAGCGGTGGAAACACCATATATTTT	CASSGARGSGGNTIYF	TRBJ1-3	.	many	TRBV5-4
TGCAGTGCTAAACAGGGGGCAGATACGCAGTATTTT	CSAKQGADTQYF	TRBJ2-3	TRBD1	medium-sized	TRBV20-1
TGTGCCAGCTCACCGGCGGGTCCTGAAGCTTTCTTT	CASSPAGPEAFF	TRBJ1-1	.	many	TRBV18
TGTGCCACCAGTGATCCCTCCTCGAATGAGCAGTTCTTC	CATSDPSSNEQFF	TRBJ2-1	.	many	TRBV24-1
TGTGCCAGCAGTGGAGATAAACCGGGACAGCGTATCAGGCTGTTTTTT	CASSGDKPGQRIRLFF	TRBJ1-4	TRBD1	.	TRBV6-1
TGTGCCAGCAGCTTAGCCCGGCGGGGGGGTGGCTACACCTTC	CASSLARRGGGYTF	TRBJ1-2	.	many	TRBV7-8
TGCAGTGCGGCAGACGGAGGCACAGATACGCAGTATTTT	CSAADGGTDTQYF	TRBJ2-3	.	many	TRBV20-1
TGTGCCACCAGTGATTTTGAAGAGACCCAGTACTTC	CATSDFEETQYF	TRBJ2-5	.	medium-sized	TRBV24-1
TGTGCCAGCAGTTACAGCATGACAGGGAAAGAGGGCTACACCTTC	CASSYSMTGKEGYTF	TRBJ1-2	TRBD1	many	TRBV6-2/TRBV6-3
TGTGCCAGCAGTTTAGGAGGGGCAGGCCTCTCCTACGAGCAGTACTTC	CASSLGGAGLSYEQYF	TRBJ2-7	.	few	TRBV28
TGCAGTGCTAGAGATAGGGAGGCCGGGGAGCTGTTTTTT	CSARDREAGELFF	TRBJ2-2	.	many	TRBV20-1
TGTGCCAGCAGCTCGGATACCGGAGGGGGCACAGATACGCAGTATTTT	CASSSDTGGGTDTQYF	TRBJ2-3	.	.	TRBV5-4
TGTGCCATCAGTGAGTGGGGGGAAGAGCAGTTCTTC	CAISEWGEEQFF	TRBJ2-1	.	many	TRBV10-3
TGTGCCAGCAGCGCGGACAGTCAGCAGGGGACCCAGTACTTC	CASSADSQQGTQYF	TRBJ2-5	.	.	TRBV5-4
TGTGCCAGCAGCTGCCACGAGGAGAGGGAGAACGAGCAGTACTTC	CASSCHEERENEQYF	TRBJ2-7	.	medium-sized	TRBV7-8
TGTGCCAGCAGCTTAGGAGGGCAGACCGGTGGCTACACCTTC	CASSLGGQTGGYTF	TRBJ1-2	.	few	TRBV7-9
TGTGCCAGCAGCCCGACAGGGGATAATTCACCCCTCCACTTT	CASSPTGDNSPLHF	TRBJ1-6	TRBD1	.	TRBV7-9
TGCAGTGCCCTAGGACAAGAGCGGGCCCAGTACTTC	CSALGQERAQYF	TRBJ2-5	.	many	TRBV20-1
TGTGCCAGCAATCAGGGACCGAACACCGGGGAGCTGTTTTTT	CASNQGPNTGELFF	TRBJ2-2	.	few	TRBV5-5
TGTGCCAGCAGCTCCGGGACAGGGCACGCAGAGACCCAGTACTTC	CASSSGTGHAETQYF	TRBJ2-5	TRBD1	once	TRBV28
TGTGCCAGCAGCGGACGGCGCGCCTCCGACGAGCAGTACTTC	CASSGRRASDEQYF	TRBJ2-7	.	many	TRBV9
TGTGCCACACGGGACAGGGGGGAGTTCTTC	CATRDRGEFF	TRBJ2-1	TRBD1	many	TRBV6-5
TGTGCCAGCAGTCAAACCAACAGGGGGCTGTTTTTT	CASSQTNRGLFF	TRBJ2-2	TRBD1	few	TRBV7-9
TGTGCCAGCAGCTTAGCCGGGACAGGGCGTAATTCACCCCTCCACTTT	CASSLAGTGRNSPLHF	TRBJ1-6	TRBD1	many	TRBV11-2
TGTGCCAGCAGCGCGGAACTCCGGGACAGCGGGAGCTATGGCTACACCTTC	CASSAELRDSGSYGYTF	TRBJ1-2	TRBD1	few	TRBV9
TGTGCCAGCAGATTAGGGTCCGGGGAGCTGTTTTTT	CASRLGSGELFF	TRBJ2-2	.	few	TRBV7-8
TGTGCCAGCAGCCAAGAAGGGACAGGGGTAATGTACGAGCAGTACTTC	CASSQEGTGVMYEQYF	TRBJ2-7	TRBD1	.	TRBV3-1
TGCAGCGTTGAAGCCCCTGGGGGGAATGAGCAGTTCTTC	CSVEAPGGNEQFF	TRBJ2-1	.	.	TRBV29-1
TGCAGTGCCCTAGGAACCGGGTACAATGAGCAGTTCTTC	CSALGTGYNEQFF	TRBJ2-1	.	many	TRBV20-1
TGTGCCAGCAGCTTGGAAGCAGGTGAAGCTTTCTTT	CASSLEAGEAFF	TRBJ1-1	.	.	TRBV5-6
TGTGCCAGCAGTTACTCGGGCCCGAGCACAGATACGCAGTATTTT	CASSYSGPSTDTQYF	TRBJ2-3	.	.	TRBV6-5
TGTGCCAGCAGCGTAGGTCCCTCTTCCTACGAGCAGTACTTC	CASSVGPSSYEQYF	TRBJ2-7	.	.	TRBV9
TGCGCCAGCAGCTTGGATCAGAATGAGCAGTTCTTC	CASSLDQNEQFF	TRBJ2-1	.	many	TRBV5-1
TGTGCCAGCAGTCCCAGTGAGGCTTTTAATTCACCCCTCCACTTT	CASSPSEAFNSPLHF	TRBJ1-6	.	few	TRBV12-3/TRBV12-4
TGTGCCAGCTGCTACCTCCCGGGACCCGCTGGGGAGACCCAGTACTTC	CASCYLPGPAGETQYF	TRBJ2-5	.	.	TRBV28
TGTGCCATCACCGGGACAGTCTCGGAGGGGGGTGGCTACACCTTC	CAITGTVSEGGGYTF	TRBJ1-2	TRBD1	many	TRBV10-3
TGTGCCATCAGTGGATCAGGGAGTCGGGATTCACCCCTCCACTTT	CAISGSGSRDSPLHF	TRBJ1-6	.	.	TRBV10-3
TGTGCCAGCAGCCCCGGGACAGGCCAGCCCAACACCGGGGAGCTGTTTTTT	CASSPGTGQPNTGELFF	TRBJ2-2	TRBD1	.	TRBV4-2
TGTGCCAGCAGCTTGGATTTAGGGGGAGGCTATGGCTACACCTTC	CASSLDLGGGYGYTF	TRBJ1-2	.	.	TRBV5-4
TGTGCCAGCAGTTTAGGTCTGGGTACGCTTGGCTACACCTTC	CASSLGLGTLGYTF	TRBJ1-2	.	few	TRBV28